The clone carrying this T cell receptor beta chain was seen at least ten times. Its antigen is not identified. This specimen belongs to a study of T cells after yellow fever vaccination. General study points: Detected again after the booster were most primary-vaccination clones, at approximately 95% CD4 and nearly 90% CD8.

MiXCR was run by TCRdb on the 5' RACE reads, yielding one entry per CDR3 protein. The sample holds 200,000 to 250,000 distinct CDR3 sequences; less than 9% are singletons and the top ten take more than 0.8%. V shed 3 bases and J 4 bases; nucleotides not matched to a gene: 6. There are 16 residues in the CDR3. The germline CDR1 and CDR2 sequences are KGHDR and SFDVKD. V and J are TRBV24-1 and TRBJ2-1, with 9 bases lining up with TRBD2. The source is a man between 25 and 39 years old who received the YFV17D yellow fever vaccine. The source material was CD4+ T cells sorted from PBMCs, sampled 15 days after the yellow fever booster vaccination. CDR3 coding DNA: TGTGCCACCAGTGATGAAAGCGGGAGGCGATACAATGAGCAGTTCTTC. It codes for CATSDESGRRYNEQFF.